A single TCR beta chain is shown here with its context. This clone was detected only once. The specificity of this receptor is unknown. Base qualities are not provided; no much larger clone lies one nucleotide away. The CDR3 starts with the cysteine, ends with the phenylalanine, and has 13 residues. Only CDR3 DNA is held: 39 bases, read in frame from base 1. The germline V gene (reference sequence) sets CDR1 to LNHDA and CDR2 to SQIVND. V lost 5 bases and J lost 4 bases; the stretch between them is 11 bases long. These data are taken from a study of glioma-infiltrating T cells after dendritic cell vaccination (dated by TCRdb to about 2016). Notes on the research overall: The cohort included 15 or so glioblastoma patients drawn from Phase I and II dendritic cell vaccination trials, of whom 9 were newly diagnosed and 6 had recurrent disease. Between the early 2000s and the early 2010s, patients were given autologous tumor lysate-pulsed dendritic cell vaccination. Each patient got three intradermal injections of the dendritic cell vaccine, spaced at biweekly intervals, in the arm below the axilla. TCR sequencing metrics, including TIL content and tumor-blood repertoire overlap, were correlated with survival after dendritic cell vaccination. To make the vaccine, monocyte-derived dendritic cells were cultured for approximately 7 days with IL-4 and GM-CSF and then pulsed overnight with autologous tumor lysate. Tumor-infiltrating lymphocyte content was quantified and tumor and blood repertoires were compared in dendritic cell-vaccinated glioblastoma patients by deep sequencing of TCR beta CDR3 regions.

Study-wide findings and limitations: The response model built on TCR overlap across three groups was characterized as speculative, with prospective validation still needed. Longer time to progression and overall survival after dendritic cell vaccination were predicted by higher estimated pretreatment TIL content. The cohort was small and heterogeneous, few patients had complete blood and tumor sets, and even fewer had initial-recurrent tumor pairs. TCR clonality showed no direct relationship with survival, which suggests that a diverse polyclonal response may matter.

Patients were selected on the basis of adequate residual fresh-frozen tumor tissue and more than two years of available survival data. Although molecular status otherwise differed among the glioblastoma patients, no patient had an isocitrate dehydrogenase mutation. PBMC were collected before vaccination, two weeks after the third vaccination, and at tumor progression if tumor progression occurred. The Qiagen DNeasy Blood extraction Kit was used to extract genomic DNA. Using the immunoSEQ assay, TCRB CDR3 regions were amplified from 1.5 to 2 micrograms of genomic DNA, or from all available DNA when less than that was on hand. The multiplex PCR employed 60 forward primers targeting TCR V beta segments and 13 reverse primers targeting J beta segments. To estimate reads per starting template, synthetic control templates were spiked into each sample at limiting dilution. Sequencing produced 87 bp reads on the Illumina HiSeq System. The authors' analysis ran thus. To remove PCR and sequencing errors, closely related sequences were merged with a nearest neighbor algorithm. TCR overlap was defined as the percentage of unique tumor TCR beta sequences that were also found in the peripheral blood of the same patient. Drawn from immuneACCESS, this table holds only the in-frame rearrangements with V and J called that TCRdb kept. Clones are partly lost; checked studies trace under half to an unresolved V gene and leave the rest unexplained. V and J calls plus clone size are reproduced from that table; the DNA served to infer D and trimming. This sample lists over 80,000 clones; 70% to 90% were detected once. Approximately 2.9% of the sample is held by the ten biggest clonotypes.

The sequencing here drew on blood, taken before dendritic cell vaccination. This sequence uses TRBV19 and TRBJ1-2; the D gene is not confidently resolved. The sequence came from a human donor with glioblastoma. The DNA sequence is TGTGCCAGTAGTGTCCGGGAAAGCTATGGCTACACCTTC. Its amino acids are CASSVRESYGYTF.